The 4 T cell receptor beta chains below all came from one sample that was sequenced in a study of blood T cells in healthy people across ages. A J-beta primer mix and a sample-barcoded 5' primer were used in a second PCR of roughly 6 to 11 cycles. TCRdb itself ran the 5' RACE reads through MiXCR, one entry per CDR3 protein. Among over 1,500,000 distinct CDR3 sequences listed, less than 50% were seen once. The sequenced material came from blood. These receptors came from a woman between 40 and 50 years old in good health.

This sequence joins TRBV7-2 and TRBJ1-2, with D maybe TRBD1 (6 bases). Germline values: CDR1 SGHTA, CDR2 FQGNSA. Trimming took 5 bases from V and 2 from J, leaving 18 bases between them. CDR3 length: 16 amino acids. CDR3 nucleotides: TGTGCCAGCAGCCCTCAAGTGGGGGGCGAAAACTATGGCTACACCTTC. This sequence encodes CASSPQVGGENYGYTF. Filled out from reference TRBV7-2 and TRBJ1-2, the complete variable domain reads GAGVSQSPSNKVTEKGKDVELRCDPISGHTALYWYRQSLGQGLEFLIYFQGNSAPDKSGLPSDRFSAERTGGSVSTLTIQRTQQEDSAVYLCASSPQVGGENYGYTFGSGTRLTVV.

The gene calls are TRBV27 and TRBJ2-1, with 11 bases that match TRBD2. Trimming took 7 bases from V and 4 from J; bases not matched to a gene: 9. CDR3 length equals 16 residues. From germline, CDR1 is MNHEY and CDR2 SMNVEV (reference sequence). The CDR3 is CASKALAGGSYNEQFF. CDR3 DNA: TGTGCCAGCAAGGCGCTAGCGGGGGGTTCGTACAATGAGCAGTTCTTC.

CDR3 amino acids: CASSSHRGGTSNEQFF. In DNA form, the CDR3 reads TGCGCCAGCAGCTCACACAGGGGAGGAACTTCCAATGAGCAGTTCTTC. The chain joins TRBV5-1 to TRBJ2-1; weak D call: TRBD1 (7 bases). The V and J ends lost 3 bases and 6 bases respectively, with 19 bases between them. From germline, CDR1 is SGHRS and CDR2 YFSETQ. This CDR3 has 16 residues.

V gene TRBV29-1 combines with J gene TRBJ2-1; D unresolved. The CDR3 contains 13 residues. Per the germline V gene, CDR1 is SQVTM and CDR2 is ANQGSEA. Trimming removed 3 bases at V and 7 bases at J, with 13 bases between. CDR3 sequence reads: CSVDGSHANEQFF. The DNA for the CDR3 is TGCAGCGTTGATGGCAGCCACGCGAATGAGCAGTTCTTC.